Sequencing of this T cell receptor (beta chain) was carried out in a study of a mutant IDH1 vaccine in newly diagnosed glioma. Study as a whole: The earlier regimen, radiotherapy, temozolomide, or both, was most often both. The study's findings and limits: Pseudoprogression showed no apparent link to changes in top peripheral T cell clonotypes.

Note on this clone: Its matching antigen is unknown.

The sample's time point: baseline, week 1 (first vaccination visit). Treatment indicated: pre-vaccination baseline after standard-of-care therapy. Each donor presented with a new WHO grade 3 or 4 astrocytoma that tested IDH1-mutant and showed ATRX loss. Some clones are missing from TCRdb's copy, which holds only in-frame ones; the method was immunoSEQ multiplex PCR. The sample yields approximately 100,000 clones, 70% to 90% seen once. J gave up 7 bases and V 1 base, and 6 bases lay outside the gene matches. CDR1 is MGHRA, CDR2 YSYEKL, per germline. CDR3 length: 15 residues. The origin of this receptor is a woman between 50 and 59 years old with glioma. This specimen consisted of PBMCs, obtained from a glioma patient treated with radiotherapy, temozolomide or both. The V call is TRBV4-1, the J call TRBJ2-5, with 10 bases identical to TRBD1. In DNA form, the CDR3 reads TGCGCCAGCAGCCAAGTAGGGACAGGGGTGATGACCCAGTACTTC. This encodes CASSQVGTGVMTQYF.